A single sample is the source of the 29 T cell receptor beta chains below, sequenced in a study of monozygotic twins with inflammatory bowel disease. Following a re-call of the 5' RACE reads, TCRdb has one entry per CDR3 protein and lacks DNA. Its table lists approximately 330,000 distinct CDR3 sequences. The sample was blood. These receptors were collected from a human donor with ulcerative colitis or Crohn's disease, or a healthy co-twin of an affected twin (not recorded which).

V gene TRBV4-1 combines with J gene TRBJ2-1; as DNA is missing, the TRBD1 call by TCRdb cannot be tested. CDR1 and CDR2 from the germline V gene are MGHRA and YSYEKL. This CDR3 spans 18 amino acids. The CDR3 loop is CASSQGGVRGQGKNEQFF.

The chain joins TRBV12-3 or TRBV12-4 to TRBJ1-1; TCRdb proposes TRBD1, but this gene call is untestable without DNA. This CDR3 is built from 14 residues. CDR3 sequence reads: CASIPSKGGTEAFF.

The rearrangement joins TRBV5-6 to TRBJ2-3; TCRdb gives TRBD2 as the D gene, but with no DNA this cannot be confirmed. Per germline, CDR1 SGHDT and CDR2 YYEEEE. This CDR3 has 16 residues. CDR3 amino acids: CASNPRGPSGTDTQYF. The full variable domain, with the rest looked up from reference TRBV5-6 and TRBJ2-3, is DAGVTQSPTHLIKTRGQQVTLRCSPKSGHDTVSWYQQALGQGPQFIFQYYEEEERQRGNFPDRFSGHQFPNYSSELNVNALLLGDSALYLCASNPRGPSGTDTQYFGPGTRLTVL.

The J gene is TRBJ1-1, the V gene TRBV5-4; the TCRdb D gene call, TRBD1, has no DNA to confirm it. The CDR3 extends over 15 amino acids. Germline lookup yields CDR1 SGHNT and CDR2 YYREEE (reference sequence). The CDR3 region is CASSGDPGSNTEAFF.

The chain is built from TRBV4-1 and TRBJ2-2; TCRdb names TRBD2, which stays unverified in the absence of DNA. This CDR3 has 16 residues. Germline V gene sequence: CDR1 MGHRA, CDR2 YSYEKL. CDR3 protein: CASSQLAGAGTGELFF.

The chain has TRBV18 and TRBJ2-7; the D gene TCRdb calls, TRBD2, cannot be checked with no DNA. The germline V gene encodes CDR1 KGHSH and CDR2 LQKENI. The CDR3 is 14 residues long. The CDR3 loop is CASSPGTSAYEQYF.

The chain is built from TRBV7-9 and TRBJ2-2. From germline, CDR1 is SEHNR and CDR2 FQNEAQ (reference sequence). This CDR3 has 15 residues. CDR3 residues: CASSSVDSRTGELFF.

The chain employs TRBV29-1 and TRBJ1-2; TCRdb lists TRBD1, though no DNA is available to test this call. This CDR3 contains 14 residues. CDR1 and CDR2 (germline): SQVTM, ANQGSEA. CDR3 region: CSVAPTRSERGYTF. The entire variable domain, with the rest obtained from reference TRBV29-1 and TRBJ1-2, is as follows: SAVISQKPSRDICQRGTSLTIQCQVDSQVTMMFWYRQQPGQSLTLIATANQGSEATYESGFVIDKFPISRPNLTFSTLTVSNMSPEDSSIYLCSVAPTRSERGYTFGSGTRLTVV.

The CDR3 sequence is CASSLGQGFYEQYF. V is TRBV7-6 and J is TRBJ2-7; TCRdb selects TRBD1, and the lack of DNA leaves this call unchecked. CDR1 and CDR2 from the germline V gene are SGHVS and FNYEAQ. The CDR3 length is 14 residues.

The chain links TRBV29-1 to TRBJ2-1. Germline V gene data show CDR1 as SQVTM and CDR2 as ANQGSEA. The CDR3 totals 14 residues. CDR3 region: CSVDSSGSYNEQFF.

The chain employs TRBV12-3 or TRBV12-4 and TRBJ2-1. There are 15 residues in the CDR3. The CDR3 is CASSLEEAPYNEQFF.

The chain links TRBV7-8 to TRBJ2-3; the TCRdb call, TRBD2, lacks DNA for checking. The CDR3 runs to 18 residues. Germline CDR1 reads SGHVS; CDR2 reads FQNEAQ. The CDR3 sequence is CASSLVLSTSGSTDTQYF.

J is TRBJ2-1 and V is TRBV20-1; TCRdb's D call, TRBD2, is unchecked because there is no DNA. This CDR3 region has 17 residues. CDR1 is DFQATT, CDR2 SNEGSKA, per germline (reference sequence). The CDR3 sequence: CSATGLGDTHSYNEQFF.

The chain employs TRBV6-2 or TRBV6-3 and TRBJ1-5; TCRdb's D call, TRBD1, is unchecked because there is no DNA. The CDR3 contains 15 residues. Germline V gene sequence: CDR1 MNHEY, CDR2 SVGEGT. The CDR3 sequence: CASSPTGSRGQPQHF.

The chain recombines TRBV12-3 or TRBV12-4 with TRBJ2-3; the D call from TCRdb, TRBD2, cannot be confirmed without DNA. CDR3 length equals 16 residues. This CDR3 is CASSLAGSGPADTQYF.

The chain recombines TRBV11-2 with TRBJ1-1; the TRBD1 assignment by TCRdb is unverifiable without DNA. Germline V gene data show CDR1 as SGHAT and CDR2 as FQNNGV. The CDR3 is 16 amino acids. CDR3 amino acids: CASSTGRRGTNTEAFF.

The chain uses TRBV19 and TRBJ1-5; TCRdb proposes TRBD1, but this gene call is untestable without DNA. The CDR3 sequence is 14 residues long. Per germline, CDR1 LNHDA and CDR2 SQIVND (reference sequence). Here the CDR3 reads CASGTFNSNQPQHF.

The chain employs TRBV5-1 and TRBJ2-1; TCRdb names TRBD1, which stays unverified in the absence of DNA. Germline CDR1 and CDR2: SGHRS and YFSETQ. The CDR3 covers 15 residues. CDR3 loop: CASTVVGGGYNEQFF.

This chain links TRBV2 with TRBJ2-3; TCRdb names TRBD1, which stays unverified in the absence of DNA. Germline loops: CDR1 SNHLY, CDR2 FYNNEI. The CDR3 consists of 16 residues. The CDR3 is CASSGIPGHWADTQYF.

The chain joins TRBV27 to TRBJ1-5. The CDR3 has 15 amino acids. CDR1 MNHEY and CDR2 SMNVEV come from the germline V gene (reference sequence). The CDR3 protein is CASNPIGKLNQPQHF.

The chain recombines TRBV4-3 with TRBJ2-2. The CDR3 contains 14 residues. Germline loops: CDR1 LGHNA, CDR2 YSLEER. The CDR3 here is CASSQWSNTGELFF.

The CDR3 sequence is CASSFGANTIYF. This chain joins TRBV6-6 and TRBJ1-3; TCRdb outputs TRBD1, but without DNA this stays unchecked. This CDR3 contains 12 residues. Germline CDR1 is MNHNY and CDR2 is SVGAGI (reference sequence).

This CDR3 is CASSLTSGGLTYEQYF. The rearrangement links TRBV28 to TRBJ2-7; as DNA is missing, the TRBD2 call by TCRdb cannot be tested. The CDR3 consists of 16 residues. Per germline, CDR1 MDHEN and CDR2 SYDVKM.

The chain is built from TRBV5-1 and TRBJ2-7; TCRdb returns TRBD1, unconfirmable since there is no DNA. CDR1 and CDR2 (germline): SGHRS, YFSETQ. The CDR3 totals 15 residues. The CDR3 spells CASRPGTGYVYEQYF.

The rearrangement links TRBV5-1 to TRBJ2-1. Germline CDR1 and CDR2: SGHRS and YFSETQ. The CDR3 totals 15 residues. This chain's CDR3 is CGSSWGWEPYNEQFF.

The chain uses TRBV18 and TRBJ1-1. CDR3 length equals 14 residues. CDR1 KGHSH and CDR2 LQKENI come from the germline V gene. CDR3 in amino acids: CASSPQGVDTEAFF. Complete variable domain (other parts from reference TRBV18 and TRBJ1-1): NAGVMQNPRHLVRRRGQEARLRCSPMKGHSHVYWYRQLPEEGLKFMVYLQKENIIDESGMPKERFSAEFPKEGPSILRIQQVVRGDSAAYFCASSPQGVDTEAFFGQGTRLTVV.

The chain is built from TRBV3-1 and TRBJ2-3. CDR1 is LGHDT and CDR2 is YNNKEL in the germline V gene (reference sequence). CDR3 size: 14 residues. CDR3 sequence reads: CASSQDTSTDTQYF.

The V gene is TRBV5-6, the J gene TRBJ2-1; TCRdb picks TRBD2, but there is no DNA to check that call. The CDR3 is 16 residues long. Germline loops: CDR1 SGHDT, CDR2 YYEEEE. The CDR3 region is CASSLGGLRTLNEQFF.

The chain is built from TRBV5-1 and TRBJ2-3; no DNA is available, so the TRBD2 call from TCRdb remains unchecked. This CDR3 contains 15 residues. The germline V gene has CDR1 SGHRS and CDR2 YFSETQ. CDR3 residues: CASSLGLAVTDTQYF.